These T cell receptor beta chains were read from a single sample in a study of shared clonotypes between healthy human individuals. Using immunoSEQ multiplex PCR, the repertoire was profiled, and TCRdb retains in-frame clones only, with some absent. The sample has about 2 million clones; roughly 96% are singletons. Material: naive CD4+ T cells sorted from blood. These receptor sequences come from a young man in good health. The CDR3 runs from the conserved cysteine through the conserved F or W. A D gene is named only where the DNA matches it firmly. A row's size may be missing; if present it is once, few, many or a size class.

DNA: TGTGCCTGGAGTGAGGTCACGGGACATCTCACCGGGGAGCTGTTTTTT
CDR3: CAWSEVTGHLTGELFF
J: TRBJ2-2
D: -
V: TRBV30
size: -

DNA: TGTGCCAGCAGCCAAGGGATTGTAGGGAATGGCTACACCTTC
CDR3: CASSQGIVGNGYTF
J: TRBJ1-2
D: -
V: TRBV14
size: -

DNA: TGTGCCAGCAGGCCGGGACAGACCCGCAGGGGCTACACCTTC
CDR3: CASRPGQTRRGYTF
J: TRBJ1-2
D: TRBD1
V: TRBV28
size: once

DNA: TGTGCCAGCTCACTCTTCCAGGGCTACGAGCAGTACTTC
CDR3: CASSLFQGYEQYF
J: TRBJ2-7
D: -
V: TRBV18
size: -

DNA: TGTGCCAGCAGCTTAGTACAGGGGATCACTGAAGCTTTCTTT
CDR3: CASSLVQGITEAFF
J: TRBJ1-1
D: TRBD1
V: TRBV7-9
size: once

DNA: TGTGCCAGCAGCCCTCGACTAGCGGGGGGGACAGATACGCAGTATTTT
CDR3: CASSPRLAGGTDTQYF
J: TRBJ2-3
D: TRBD2
V: TRBV7-3
size: -

DNA: TGTGCCAGCAGTTCCGGACTGAGCTACGAGCAGTACTTC
CDR3: CASSSGLSYEQYF
J: TRBJ2-7
D: -
V: TRBV27
size: -

DNA: TGTGCCAGCAGCGATAGTTATAGCTACGAGCAGTACTTC
CDR3: CASSDSYSYEQYF
J: TRBJ2-7
D: -
V: TRBV7-9
size: -

DNA: TGTGCCAGCCGGGACTCCCGGGGGACAGATACGCAGTATTTT
CDR3: CASRDSRGTDTQYF
J: TRBJ2-3
D: -
V: TRBV7-2
size: -

DNA: TGTGCCAGCAGTTTTTCTCAGAATCAGCCCCAGCATTTT
CDR3: CASSFSQNQPQHF
J: TRBJ1-5
D: -
V: TRBV27
size: once

DNA: TGTGCCTGGAGAGCCCTTACAGGGGCCAAAAACATTCAGTACTTC
CDR3: CAWRALTGAKNIQYF
J: TRBJ2-4
D: -
V: TRBV30
size: -

DNA: TGTGCCAGCAGCTCCCAGTCCAATCAGCCCCAGCATTTT
CDR3: CASSSQSNQPQHF
J: TRBJ1-5
D: -
V: TRBV11-2
size: -

DNA: TGCGCCAGCAGCTTGGGAGCTCCAGGTGCGTCAGGCTACGAGCAGTACTTC
CDR3: CASSLGAPGASGYEQYF
J: TRBJ2-7
D: -
V: TRBV5-1
size: -

DNA: TGCGCCAGCAGCCATCGTGGCAGCCCAAATTATAACTATGGCTACACCTTC
CDR3: CASSHRGSPNYNYGYTF
J: TRBJ1-2
D: -
V: TRBV4-3
size: once

DNA: TGTGCCAGCAGTGAGCTACTCATAGGCACAGATACGCAGTATTTT
CDR3: CASSELLIGTDTQYF
J: TRBJ2-3
D: -
V: TRBV2
size: -

DNA: TGTGCCAGTATCCAGGGTTTACTCAATCAGCCCCAGCATTTT
CDR3: CASIQGLLNQPQHF
J: TRBJ1-5
D: -
V: TRBV6-1
size: -

DNA: TGTGCCAGCAGCTTGGCCCCGACAGGGGACACTGAAGCTTTCTTT
CDR3: CASSLAPTGDTEAFF
J: TRBJ1-1
D: TRBD1
V: TRBV5-6
size: -

DNA: TGTGCCACCCTCCGGGACAGAGGCTATGAAGCTTTCTTT
CDR3: CATLRDRGYEAFF
J: TRBJ1-1
D: TRBD1
V: TRBV15
size: once

DNA: TGTGCCAGCACCTCTAGCGGGAGATATGAGCAGTACTTC
CDR3: CASTSSGRYEQYF
J: TRBJ2-7
D: TRBD2
V: TRBV7-2
size: -

DNA: TGTGCCATCACCAAAGACAGGCCCTCTGGGGCCAACGTCCTGACTTTC
CDR3: CAITKDRPSGANVLTF
J: TRBJ2-6
D: -
V: TRBV10-3
size: -

DNA: TGTGCCGGGCGAACACAGGGATTATATTCACCCCTCCACTTT
CDR3: CAGRTQGLYSPLHF
J: TRBJ1-6
D: -
V: TRBV6-1
size: -

DNA: TGTGCCAGCAGCCTAGGACTAGCCACCGGGGAGCTGTTTTTT
CDR3: CASSLGLATGELFF
J: TRBJ2-2
D: TRBD2
V: TRBV7-9
size: once

DNA: TGTGCCAGCAGTAAGGGACTAAGTGCCTACGAGCAGTACTTC
CDR3: CASSKGLSAYEQYF
J: TRBJ2-7
D: TRBD2
V: TRBV6-1
size: -

DNA: TGTGCCATCAGCACAAACCCAACAGGGGTCAATCAGCCCCAGCATTTT
CDR3: CAISTNPTGVNQPQHF
J: TRBJ1-5
D: TRBD1
V: TRBV10-3
size: -

DNA: TGTGCCAGTTCTCATGAGGGGTTAGCGGGATACGAGCAGTACTTC
CDR3: CASSHEGLAGYEQYF
J: TRBJ2-7
D: TRBD2
V: TRBV7-2
size: -

DNA: TGTGCCAGCAGTGAGACCGGGACTGGGGCCAACGTCCTGACTTTC
CDR3: CASSETGTGANVLTF
J: TRBJ2-6
D: -
V: TRBV6-4
size: -

DNA: TGTGCCAGCTCAGGGGCTGACTATGGCTACACCTTC
CDR3: CASSGADYGYTF
J: TRBJ1-2
D: -
V: TRBV19
size: once

DNA: TGTGCCAGCAGTTTGGTCTTACCCCCCATTCAGTACTTC
CDR3: CASSLVLPPIQYF
J: TRBJ2-4
D: -
V: TRBV28
size: -

DNA: TGTGCCAGCAGCCTCGCGAGGGGGGGTGGATTTAGCACAGATACGCAGTATTTT
CDR3: CASSLARGGGFSTDTQYF
J: TRBJ2-3
D: -
V: TRBV11-2
size: -

DNA: TGCAGCGTTGAAACAGGTGGAAACACCATATATTTT
CDR3: CSVETGGNTIYF
J: TRBJ1-3
D: -
V: TRBV29-1
size: -

DNA: TGTGCCAGCAGTTACCGGGAGGGCGGTGTCAATGAGCAGTTCTTC
CDR3: CASSYREGGVNEQFF
J: TRBJ2-1
D: TRBD2
V: TRBV6-6
size: -

DNA: TGTGCCAGCAGTTACTCGGGGACAGGGCGCGAGCAGTACTTC
CDR3: CASSYSGTGREQYF
J: TRBJ2-7
D: TRBD1
V: TRBV6-5
size: -

DNA: TGCGCCAGCAGCCAAGCGCCGACAGGACAAAGTGAAAAACTGTTTTTT
CDR3: CASSQAPTGQSEKLFF
J: TRBJ1-4
D: -
V: TRBV4-3
size: -

DNA: TGTGCCAGCTCTCTGGGGGGGAGCTTGAACACTGAAGCTTTCTTT
CDR3: CASSLGGSLNTEAFF
J: TRBJ1-1
D: -
V: TRBV25-1
size: -

DNA: TGTGCCAGCAGCCAAGATAGGGAACAGGGTAAGGAGACCCAGTACTTC
CDR3: CASSQDREQGKETQYF
J: TRBJ2-5
D: -
V: TRBV4-2
size: -

DNA: TGTGCCAGCAGCGCTCTATCGGGCGAGCAGTACTTC
CDR3: CASSALSGEQYF
J: TRBJ2-7
D: -
V: TRBV7-8
size: -

DNA: TGTGCCAGCAGTGTTGGACAGAGTTACACAGATACGCAGTATTTT
CDR3: CASSVGQSYTDTQYF
J: TRBJ2-3
D: -
V: TRBV6-1
size: -

DNA: TGTGCCAGCAGCTTAGCTGTTACCCTGGGGACTGAAGCTTTCTTT
CDR3: CASSLAVTLGTEAFF
J: TRBJ1-1
D: -
V: TRBV7-9
size: -

DNA: TGTGCCAGCAAAGGACTTTTTGAAGCTTTCTTT
CDR3: CASKGLFEAFF
J: TRBJ1-1
D: -
V: TRBV2
size: -

DNA: TGTGCCAGCAGCAAGACAGGACGACGAGAAAGGACCCAGTACTTC
CDR3: CASSKTGRRERTQYF
J: TRBJ2-5
D: -
V: TRBV6-5
size: -

DNA: TGTGCCTGGATCAGGCCCTACAATGAGCAGTTCTTC
CDR3: CAWIRPYNEQFF
J: TRBJ2-1
D: -
V: TRBV30
size: -

DNA: TGTGCCACCCAGGGTTCCGTGAGTTCCTATAATTCACCCCTCCACTTT
CDR3: CATQGSVSSYNSPLHF
J: TRBJ1-6
D: -
V: TRBV10-3
size: -

DNA: TGTGCCAGCACCAGGACAACCGCGGAGACCCAGTACTTC
CDR3: CASTRTTAETQYF
J: TRBJ2-5
D: -
V: TRBV6-5
size: -

DNA: TGTGCCAGCACCAGGGTGGCCTCTGGAAACACCATATATTTT
CDR3: CASTRVASGNTIYF
J: TRBJ1-3
D: -
V: TRBV7-2
size: -

DNA: TGTGCCAGCAGCTCCGGGACTAGCGGAAATTACTACGAGCAGTACTTC
CDR3: CASSSGTSGNYYEQYF
J: TRBJ2-7
D: TRBD2
V: TRBV5-4
size: -

DNA: TGCGCCTCCGGGCAGGGTTGGAATAGAGAGCAGTACTTC
CDR3: CASGQGWNREQYF
J: TRBJ2-7
D: -
V: TRBV4-1
size: -

DNA: TGTGCCAGCAGCCGAGACAGGGGTGAAAAACTGTTTTTT
CDR3: CASSRDRGEKLFF
J: TRBJ1-4
D: TRBD1
V: TRBV14
size: -

DNA: TGCGCCAGCAGCTTGGAGGGACAGGGGCTCACTGAAGCTTTCTTT
CDR3: CASSLEGQGLTEAFF
J: TRBJ1-1
D: TRBD1
V: TRBV5-1
size: once

DNA: TGCAGCGTTGAGACACTAGCGGGAGGGCGGAATGAGCAGTTCTTC
CDR3: CSVETLAGGRNEQFF
J: TRBJ2-1
D: TRBD2
V: TRBV29-1
size: -

DNA: TGTGCTAGCAGCCACACGCCTGCAGATACGCAGTATTTT
CDR3: CASSHTPADTQYF
J: TRBJ2-3
D: -
V: TRBV7-7
size: once

DNA: TGTGCCATCAGTGGAGGGCTGAGCTCTGGAAACACCATATATTTT
CDR3: CAISGGLSSGNTIYF
J: TRBJ1-3
D: -
V: TRBV10-3
size: -